This paragraph reports one TCR beta chain. This record belongs to a study of shared clonotypes between healthy human individuals. V was clipped by 6 bases and J by 0 bases, with 14 bases between them. Germline V gives CDR1 MDHEN, CDR2 SYDVKM. The CDR3 covers 15 residues. Profiled with immunoSEQ multiplex PCR; TCRdb holds only in-frame clones, not every one. The data show over 2 million clones, around 95% seen once. Donors had no recently reported acute infections or vaccinations and were HIV-negative. V usage is TRBV28 and J usage is TRBJ1-1; the D is unclear. Input material: naive CD4+ T cells sorted from blood. The subset: CD45RA+ positively selected. The TCR originated in a man aged 18 to 35 in good health. The CDR3 nucleotides are TGTGCCAGCAGCAGCTCCGGGGTCCTGAACACTGAAGCTTTCTTT. Translating gives CASSSSGVLNTEAFF. The whole variable domain, filled in from reference TRBV28 and TRBJ1-1, reads DVKVTQSSRYLVKRTGEKVFLECVQDMDHENMFWYRQDPGLGLRLIYFSYDVKMKEKGDIPEGYSVSREKKERFSLILESASTNQTSMYLCASSSSGVLNTEAFFGQGTRLTVV.